One TCR beta chain is described in this entry. The target of this receptor is not known. Nothing much larger sits one base from this clone, and base qualities are not available. TCRbeta CDR3 regions were amplified from genomic DNA by means of the immunoSEQ Assay, a bias-controlled multiplex PCR. As for the authors' bioinformatics: Nucleated cell counts per sample were estimated from amplification of reference gene primers within the assay. Sequence reads were collapsed and filtered to measure the absolute abundance of every unique TCRbeta CDR3 rearrangement. For each sample, productive Simpson clonality was calculated as the square root of Simpson's diversity index over productive rearrangements. Held by TCRdb, this immuneACCESS table contains in-frame sequences only and omits some clones. Under half of the omission traces to an unresolved V gene where checked; the cause of the rest is unknown. V, J and clone size were drawn from that table, and D and trimming were deduced from the DNA. The sample profile shows some 180,000 clones; approximately 90% of them were found once. The leading ten clones occupy under 30% of the sample.

From the cysteine up to the phenylalanine, the CDR3 has a length of 15 residues. The only DNA kept is the CDR3, 45 bases in frame from the first base. The germline V gene encodes CDR1 LNHNV and CDR2 YYDKDF (reference sequence). V is cut by 3 bases and J by 0 bases, and the space between the germline ends is 11 bases. These data come from a study of blood T cell repertoires in COVID-19 (TCRdb year 2020). Regarding the study in general: For ImmuneRACE Cohort 3, a participant was defined as recovered based on two consecutive negative NP/OP PCR tests, clearance by a healthcare professional, or resolution of symptoms. Where available, HLA class I and class II types were obtained from metadata supplied by the sample provider rather than from assay-based typing. The dataset comprised deeply sampled blood TCRbeta repertoires from subjects exposed to, actively infected with, or recovered from COVID-19. Collaborator samples came from the United States, Italy and Spain and covered acute and convalescent phases of COVID-19. A de-identified subject ID, COVID-19 status, age in years and sex were almost always included in the sample metadata. The material from the prospective study consisted of cDNA or gDNA derived from T cells, B-cell-depleted T cells, or PBMCs. The repertoires were released in a freely available public database intended as a resource for research on the immune response to SARS-CoV-2. The samples were drawn from the first 160 participants of the ongoing ImmuneRACE study and from 950 to 1,500 subjects provided by 6 global collaborators. Summary of the overall study and its limitations: Clinical and demographic metadata were provided uncurated, with the amount varying by source and participant.

In the prospective study, participants were roughly 18 to 100 years old, resided in 25 or so geographic areas of the United States, and were enrolled through a virtual design. In the prospective study, participants were assigned to cohorts based on the clinical history participants reported in a screening survey and a study questionnaire. In the prospective study, whole blood, serum and a nasopharyngeal or oropharyngeal swab were collected from each participant by mobile phlebotomists. Additional blood draws and questionnaires over a 2-month period could optionally be provided by prospective study participants. Prospective study blood samples were shipped either frozen or at room temperature before DNA extraction.

Sequencing was done on a sample of PBMCs or T cells enriched from blood (not recorded which). This chain is built from TRBV15 and TRBJ2-5, and TRBD2 may be the D gene, going by 6 matching bases. The clonotype comes from a woman between 35 and 50 years old in a cohort exposed to, infected with or recovered from COVID-19 (not recorded which). The CDR3 reads as follows: CATSRLDYNQETQYF. The bases read TGTGCCACCAGCAGGTTGGACTACAACCAAGAGACCCAGTACTTC.